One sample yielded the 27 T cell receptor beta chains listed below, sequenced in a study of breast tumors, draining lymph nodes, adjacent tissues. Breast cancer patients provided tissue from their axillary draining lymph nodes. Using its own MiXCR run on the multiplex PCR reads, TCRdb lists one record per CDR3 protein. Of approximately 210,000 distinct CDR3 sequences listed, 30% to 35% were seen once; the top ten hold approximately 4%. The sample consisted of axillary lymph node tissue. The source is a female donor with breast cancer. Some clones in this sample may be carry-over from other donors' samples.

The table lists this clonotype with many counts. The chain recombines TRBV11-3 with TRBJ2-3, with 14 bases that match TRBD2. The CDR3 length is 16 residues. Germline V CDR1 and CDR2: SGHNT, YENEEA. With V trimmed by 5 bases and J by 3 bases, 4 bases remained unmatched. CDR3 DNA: TGTGCCAGCAGCCCACGGACTAGCGGGAGGACAGATACGCAGTATTTT. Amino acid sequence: CASSPRTSGRTDTQYF.

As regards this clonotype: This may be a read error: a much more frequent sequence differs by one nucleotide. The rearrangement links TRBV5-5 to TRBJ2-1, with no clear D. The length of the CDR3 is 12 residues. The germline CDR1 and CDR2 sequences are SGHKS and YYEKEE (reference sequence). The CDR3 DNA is TGTGCCAGCAGCTTGGTGGTCTCTGAGCAGCTCTTC. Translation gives CASSLVVSEQLF.

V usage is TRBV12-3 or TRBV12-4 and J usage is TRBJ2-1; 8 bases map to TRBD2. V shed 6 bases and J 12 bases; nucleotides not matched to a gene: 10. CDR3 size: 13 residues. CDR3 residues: CASRRTSTDTQFF. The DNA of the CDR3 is TGTGCCAGCAGACGGACTAGCACAGATACGCAGTTCTTC.

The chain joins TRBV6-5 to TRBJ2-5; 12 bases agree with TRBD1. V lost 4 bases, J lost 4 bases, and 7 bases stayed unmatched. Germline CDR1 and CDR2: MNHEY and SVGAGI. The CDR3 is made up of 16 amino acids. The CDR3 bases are TGTGCCAGCAGTTCCATCGGGACAGGGGGCTTAGAGACCCAGTACTTC. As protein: CASSSIGTGGLETQYF.

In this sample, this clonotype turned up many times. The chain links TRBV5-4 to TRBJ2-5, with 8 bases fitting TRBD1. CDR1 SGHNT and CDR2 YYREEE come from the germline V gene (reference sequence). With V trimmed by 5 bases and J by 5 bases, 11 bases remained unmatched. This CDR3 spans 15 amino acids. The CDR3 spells CASRSGQGARETQYF. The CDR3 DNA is TGTGCCAGCAGGTCCGGCCAGGGGGCGAGGGAGACCCAGTACTTC.

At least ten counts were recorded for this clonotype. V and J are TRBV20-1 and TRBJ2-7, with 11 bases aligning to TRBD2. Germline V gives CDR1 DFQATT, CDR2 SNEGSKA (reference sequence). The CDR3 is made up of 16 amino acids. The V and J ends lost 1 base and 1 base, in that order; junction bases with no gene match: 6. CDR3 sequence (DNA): TGCAGTGCTAGAGCAGCGCTAGCGGGAGGATCCTACGAGCAGTACTTC. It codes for CSARAALAGGSYEQYF.

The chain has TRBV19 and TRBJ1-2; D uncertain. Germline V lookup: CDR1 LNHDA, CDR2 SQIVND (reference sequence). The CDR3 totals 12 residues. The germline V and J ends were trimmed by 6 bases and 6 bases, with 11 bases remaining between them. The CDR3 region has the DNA TGTGCCAGTAGGCCAACTCGGCATGGCTACACCTTC. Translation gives CASRPTRHGYTF.

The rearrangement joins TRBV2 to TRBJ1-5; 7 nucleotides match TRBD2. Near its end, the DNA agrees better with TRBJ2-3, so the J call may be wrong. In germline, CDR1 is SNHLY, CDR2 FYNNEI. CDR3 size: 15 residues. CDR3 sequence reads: CASRGGRGGTDTQYF. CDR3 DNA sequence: TGTGCCAGCAGGGGAGGGAGAGGGGGCACAGATACGCAGTATTTT.

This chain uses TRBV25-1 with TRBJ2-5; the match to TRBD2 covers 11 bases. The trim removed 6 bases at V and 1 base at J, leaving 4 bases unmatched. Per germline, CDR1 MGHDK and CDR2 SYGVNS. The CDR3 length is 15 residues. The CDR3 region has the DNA TGTGCCAGCAGACGTAGCGGGGGGGCCCAAGAGACCCAGTACTTC. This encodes CASRRSGGAQETQYF.

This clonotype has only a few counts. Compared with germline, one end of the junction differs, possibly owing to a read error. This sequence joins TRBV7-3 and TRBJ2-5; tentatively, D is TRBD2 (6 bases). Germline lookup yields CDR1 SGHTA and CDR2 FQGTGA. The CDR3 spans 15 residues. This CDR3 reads CASSLFETPRETQHF. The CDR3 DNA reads TGTGCCAGCAGCTTATTTGAGACGCCACGGGAGACCCAGCACTTC.

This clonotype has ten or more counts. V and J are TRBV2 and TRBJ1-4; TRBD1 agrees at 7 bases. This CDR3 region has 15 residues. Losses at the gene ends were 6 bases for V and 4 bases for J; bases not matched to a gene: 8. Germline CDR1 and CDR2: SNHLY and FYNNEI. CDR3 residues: CASRGTATSNEKLFF. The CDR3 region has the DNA TGTGCCAGCAGGGGGACAGCCACGAGTAATGAAAAACTGTTTTTT.

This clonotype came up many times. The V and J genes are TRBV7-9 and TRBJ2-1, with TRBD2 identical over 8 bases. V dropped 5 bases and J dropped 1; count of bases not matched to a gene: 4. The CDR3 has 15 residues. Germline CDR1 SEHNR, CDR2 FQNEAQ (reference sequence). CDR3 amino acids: CASSREGDSYNEQFF. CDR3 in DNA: TGTGCCAGCAGCCGGGAGGGCGATTCCTACAATGAGCAGTTCTTC.

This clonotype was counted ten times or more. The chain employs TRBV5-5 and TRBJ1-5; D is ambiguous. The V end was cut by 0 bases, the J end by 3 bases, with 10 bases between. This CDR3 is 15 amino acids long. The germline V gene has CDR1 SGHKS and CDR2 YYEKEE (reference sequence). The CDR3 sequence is CASSLARQPNQPQHF. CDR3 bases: TGTGCCAGCAGCTTGGCCAGGCAGCCCAATCAGCCCCAGCATTTT.

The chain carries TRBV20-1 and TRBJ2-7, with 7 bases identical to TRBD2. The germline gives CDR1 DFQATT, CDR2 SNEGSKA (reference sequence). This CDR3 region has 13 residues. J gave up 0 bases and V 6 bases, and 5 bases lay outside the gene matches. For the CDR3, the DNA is TGCAGTGCCCAGGCGGGGGTCTCCTACGAGCAGTACTTC. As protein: CSAQAGVSYEQYF.

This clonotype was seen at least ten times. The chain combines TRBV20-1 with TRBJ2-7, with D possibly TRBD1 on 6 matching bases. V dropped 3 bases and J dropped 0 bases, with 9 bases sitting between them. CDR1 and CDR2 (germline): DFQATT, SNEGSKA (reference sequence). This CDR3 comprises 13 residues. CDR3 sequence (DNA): TGCAGTGCTAGCGGGACACTCTCCTACGAGCAGTACTTC. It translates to CSASGTLSYEQYF.

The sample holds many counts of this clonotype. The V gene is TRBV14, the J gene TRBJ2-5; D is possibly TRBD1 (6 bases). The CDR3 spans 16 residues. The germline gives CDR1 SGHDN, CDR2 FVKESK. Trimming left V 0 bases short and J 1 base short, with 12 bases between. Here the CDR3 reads CASSQDLGQFQETQYF. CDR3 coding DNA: TGTGCCAGCAGCCAAGACCTTGGACAGTTCCAAGAGACCCAGTACTTC.

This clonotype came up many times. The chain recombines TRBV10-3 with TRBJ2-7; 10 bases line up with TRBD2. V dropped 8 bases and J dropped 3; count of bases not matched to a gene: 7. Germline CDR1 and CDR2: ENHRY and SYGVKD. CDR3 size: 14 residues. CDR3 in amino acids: CAIGPSGRIYEQYF. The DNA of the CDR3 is TGTGCCATCGGACCTAGCGGGAGAATCTACGAGCAGTACTTC.

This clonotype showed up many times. The DNA for the CDR3 is TGTGCCAGCAGGAGGACTAGCGGGACGGACGGGACCCAGTACTTC. Amino acid sequence: CASRRTSGTDGTQYF. V gene TRBV12-3 or TRBV12-4 combines with J gene TRBJ2-5; TRBD2 matches at 12 bases. CDR3 length equals 15 residues. V dropped 6 bases and J dropped 7; count of bases not matched to a gene: 9.

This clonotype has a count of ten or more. CDR3 sequence (DNA): TGTGCCAGCAGTGAAGCTCGGGTGTCAGGGGGTGACACCATATATTTT. Its protein product is CASSEARVSGGDTIYF. The rearrangement joins TRBV2 to TRBJ1-3; TRBD1 agrees at 7 bases. The trim removed 0 bases at V and 8 bases at J, leaving 10 bases unmatched. The CDR3 covers 16 residues. CDR1 SNHLY and CDR2 FYNNEI come from the germline V gene. The variable domain in full, completed from reference TRBV2 and TRBJ1-3, reads EPEVTQTPSHQVTQMGQEVILRCVPISNHLYFYWYRQILGQKVEFLVSFYNNEISEKSEIFDDQFSVERPDGSNFTLKIRSTKLEDSAMYFCASSEARVSGGDTIYFGEGSWLTVV.

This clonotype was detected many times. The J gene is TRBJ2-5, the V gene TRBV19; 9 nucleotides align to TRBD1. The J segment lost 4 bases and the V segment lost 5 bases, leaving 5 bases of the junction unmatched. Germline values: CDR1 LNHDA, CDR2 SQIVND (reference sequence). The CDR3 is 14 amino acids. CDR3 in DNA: TGTGCCAGTAGTCGGGACAGGGTCAGAGAGACCCAGTACTTC. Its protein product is CASSRDRVRETQYF.

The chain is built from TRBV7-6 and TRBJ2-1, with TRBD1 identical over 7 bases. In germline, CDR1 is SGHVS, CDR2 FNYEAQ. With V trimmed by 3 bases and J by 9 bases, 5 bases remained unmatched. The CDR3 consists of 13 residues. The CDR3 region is CASSLRQGSEQFF. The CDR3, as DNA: TGTGCCAGCAGCTTGAGACAGGGAAGTGAGCAGTTCTTC.

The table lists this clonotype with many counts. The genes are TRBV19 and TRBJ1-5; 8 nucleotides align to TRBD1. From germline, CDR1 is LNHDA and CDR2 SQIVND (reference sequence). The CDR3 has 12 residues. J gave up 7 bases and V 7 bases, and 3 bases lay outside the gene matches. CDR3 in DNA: TGTGCCAGTATGAGGGACAGGCAGCCCCAGCATTTT. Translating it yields CASMRDRQPQHF.

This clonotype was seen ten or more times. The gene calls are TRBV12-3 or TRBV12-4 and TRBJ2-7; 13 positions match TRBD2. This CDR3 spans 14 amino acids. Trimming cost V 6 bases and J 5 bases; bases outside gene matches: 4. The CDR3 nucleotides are TGTGCCAGCAGCTGGACTAGCGGGAGTAACGAGCAGTACTTC. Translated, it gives CASSWTSGSNEQYF.

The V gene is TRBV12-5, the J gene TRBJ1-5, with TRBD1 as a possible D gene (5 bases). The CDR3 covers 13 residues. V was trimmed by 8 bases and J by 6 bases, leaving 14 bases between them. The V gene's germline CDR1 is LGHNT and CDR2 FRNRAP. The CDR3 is CASQGIISQPQHF. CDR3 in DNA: TGTGCTAGTCAGGGCATAATCAGTCAGCCCCAGCATTTT.

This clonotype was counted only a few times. The CDR3 sequence is CASRRGQNPYTF. Here the CDR3 DNA reads TGTGCCAGCAGACGCGGACAGAATCCATACACCTTC. The chain joins TRBV3-1 to TRBJ1-2, with D perhaps TRBD1 (6 bases). This CDR3 comprises 12 residues. Looked up from germline, CDR1 is LGHDT and CDR2 is YNNKEL (reference sequence). The ends were cut back, 6 bases at V and 11 bases at J, with 16 bases in the middle.

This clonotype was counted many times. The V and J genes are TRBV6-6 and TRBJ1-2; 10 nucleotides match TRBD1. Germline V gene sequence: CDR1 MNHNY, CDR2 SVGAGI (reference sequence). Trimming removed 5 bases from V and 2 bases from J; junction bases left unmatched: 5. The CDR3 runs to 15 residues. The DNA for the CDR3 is TGTGCCAGCAGTCGACAGGGGGCGCGGAACTATGGCTACACCTTC. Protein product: CASSRQGARNYGYTF.

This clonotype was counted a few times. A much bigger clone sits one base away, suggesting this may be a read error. The CDR3 spells CASSLTNDEQFF. Written as DNA, the CDR3 is TGTGCCAGCAGCTTGACGAACGATGAGCAGTTCTTC. The chain carries TRBV7-3 and TRBJ2-1, with unresolved D. V was shortened by 3 bases and J by 8 bases, with 8 bases between the two germline ends. CDR1 is SGHTA and CDR2 is FQGTGA in the germline V gene. The CDR3 is 12 amino acids. Drawing the rest from reference TRBV7-3 and TRBJ2-1, the complete variable domain is GAGVSQTPSNKVTEKGKYVELRCDPISGHTALYWYRQSLGQGPEFLIYFQGTGAADDSGLPNDRFFAVRPEGSVSTLKIQRTERGDSAVYLCASSLTNDEQFFGPGTRLTVL.